One sample yielded the 15 T cell receptor beta chains listed below, sequenced in a study of CD8+ T cells in alopecia areata. cDNA prepared by RNA extraction and subsequent reverse transcription served as the template for sequencing. Libraries were prepared by immunoSEQ multiplex PCR; TCRdb keeps only in-frame clonotypes and omits some of them. The repertoire holds about 210,000 clones, with roughly two fifths as singletons. Treatment denoted: oral pan-JAK inhibitor, 5-10 mg twice daily. The material sequenced was CD4+ T cells sorted from blood, taken at approximately week 31, from a patient treated with tofacitinib. These receptors all come from a human donor with alopecia areata.

A remark on this clone: A read error may account for a junction end that differs from germline. The chain combines TRBV7-7 with TRBJ2-5; either TRBD1 or TRBD2 may fit D (6 bases each). Germline loops: CDR1 SSHAT, CDR2 FNYEAQ (reference sequence). The CDR3 is 14 amino acids. This CDR3 reads CASSLGGTQETQYF. The CDR3 DNA reads TGTGCTAGCAGCTTAGGGGGGACTCAAGAGACCCAGTACTTC.

This chain uses TRBV4-1 with TRBJ2-7, with TRBD2 as a possible D gene (6 bases). V was trimmed by 0 bases and J by 1 base, leaving 16 bases between them. CDR1 and CDR2 (germline): MGHRA, YSYEKL. There are 17 residues in the CDR3. The CDR3 protein is CASSQELGGMVSYEQYF. DNA for the CDR3: TGCGCCAGCAGCCAAGAGTTGGGCGGGATGGTTTCCTACGAGCAGTACTTC.

The gene calls are TRBV10-3 and TRBJ2-2, with 10 bases lining up with TRBD2. V lost 11 bases to trimming and J lost 4 bases; unmatched junction nucleotides: 7. The CDR3 has 14 residues. Germline-derived CDR1 and CDR2 are ENHRY and SYGVKD. CDR3 DNA sequence: TGTGCCGTTCTAGCGGGGGCCACCACCGGGGAGCTGTTTTTT. This codes for CAVLAGATTGELFF.

The table lists this clone with a few counts. This chain uses TRBV18 with TRBJ2-1, with a weak D call TRBD2 (5 bases). CDR1 and CDR2 from the germline V gene are KGHSH and LQKENI. The CDR3 spans 13 residues. Trimming shortened V by 6 bases and J by 8 bases, and 14 bases separated the two germline ends. In DNA, the CDR3 is TGTGCCAGCTCCCCGGGATTCAGCTATGAGCAGTTCTTC. It is translated as CASSPGFSYEQFF.

This chain uses TRBV5-1 with TRBJ2-1; unclear D gene. Trimming pared 0 bases from V and 9 bases from J, leaving 16 bases between. Germline CDR1 SGHRS, CDR2 YFSETQ. The CDR3 runs to 15 residues. CDR3 DNA sequence: TGCGCCAGCAGCTTGGAGCTAGTGACAACCTCTGAGCAGTTCTTC. Its protein is CASSLELVTTSEQFF.

The rearrangement uses TRBV6-1 and TRBJ2-7; D not resolved. The ends were cut back, 6 bases at V and 0 bases at J, with 9 bases in the middle. CDR1 and CDR2 (germline): MNHNS, SASEGT. The CDR3 has 13 amino acids. CDR3 loop: CASRMGISYEQYF. CDR3 nucleotide sequence: TGTGCCAGCAGGATGGGGATCTCCTACGAGCAGTACTTC.

J is TRBJ1-1 and V is TRBV29-1; possibly TRBD1 for D (5 bases). Deletions cut 6 bases from V and 0 bases from J, with 11 bases between. The CDR3 runs to 13 residues. Per the germline V gene, CDR1 is SQVTM and CDR2 is ANQGSEA. CDR3 coding DNA: TGCAGCGTCCGACAGATATTGAACACTGAAGCTTTCTTT. Protein product: CSVRQILNTEAFF.

This clone was seen a few times. V usage is TRBV10-3 and J usage is TRBJ1-2, with D tentatively TRBD1 (6 bases). The V and J ends lost 10 bases and 6 bases respectively, with 21 bases between them. There are 14 residues in the CDR3. The V gene's germline CDR1 is ENHRY and CDR2 SYGVKD. This chain's CDR3 is CASTNPPGADGYTF. CDR3 sequence (DNA): TGTGCCAGCACCAACCCCCCGGGGGCCGATGGCTACACCTTC.

The rearrangement joins TRBV5-1 to TRBJ2-1; no clear D. Germline V gene sequence: CDR1 SGHRS, CDR2 YFSETQ. The length of the CDR3 is 11 residues. Trimming cost V 2 bases and J 10 bases, with 7 bases left between them. For the CDR3, the DNA is TGCGCCAGCAGCTTAAAAAGAGAGCAGTTCTTC. This translates into CASSLKREQFF. Complete variable domain (other parts from reference TRBV5-1 and TRBJ2-1): KAGVTQTPRYLIKTRGQQVTLSCSPISGHRSVSWYQQTPGQGLQFLFEYFSETQRNKGNFPGRFSGRQFSNSRSEMNVSTLELGDSALYLCASSLKREQFFGPGTRLTVL.

The chain recombines TRBV7-9 with TRBJ2-7; the D gene is possibly TRBD2 (5 bases). With 1 base removed from V and 7 bases from J, the gap between germline ends came to 11 bases. This CDR3 region has 13 residues. Germline-derived CDR1 and CDR2 are SEHNR and FQNEAQ (reference sequence). The CDR3 spells CASSLGMQREQYF. CDR3 DNA sequence: TGTGCCAGCAGCTTAGGAATGCAGCGGGAGCAGTACTTC. Together with reference TRBV7-9 and TRBJ2-7, the CDR3 gives the full variable domain: DTGVSQNPRHKITKRGQNVTFRCDPISEHNRLYWYRQTLGQGPEFLTYFQNEAQLEKSRLLSDRFSAERPKGSFSTLEIQRTEQGDSAMYLCASSLGMQREQYFGPGTRLTVT.

The chain couples TRBV30 to TRBJ2-1; D perhaps matches TRBD1 (5 bases). Germline V gives CDR1 GTSNPN, CDR2 SVGIG (reference sequence). The CDR3 is 12 amino acids. The CDR3 is CACREELYEQFF. As DNA, the CDR3 is TGTGCGTGCAGGGAAGAGCTTTATGAGCAGTTCTTC.

This clone has more than one count but fewer than ten. The chain's CDR3 is CAWSVRSGELFF. The CDR3 bases are TGTGCCTGGAGTGTACGTAGTGGGGAGCTGTTTTTT. The rearrangement joins TRBV30 to TRBJ2-2; the D is unclear. V was trimmed by 0 bases and J by 8 bases, leaving 7 bases between them. The CDR3 is made up of 12 amino acids. Per germline, CDR1 GTSNPN and CDR2 SVGIG (reference sequence).

This clone was recorded a few times. V and J are TRBV10-3 and TRBJ2-3, with TRBD2 matching 8 bases. CDR3 length equals 14 residues. Germline CDR1 and CDR2: ENHRY and SYGVKD. After removal of 3 bases from V and 5 bases from J, the junction contained 4 bases not matched to a gene. CDR3 sequence reads: CAISEAGAEDTQYF. CDR3 DNA sequence: TGTGCCATCAGTGAAGCGGGAGCTGAAGATACGCAGTATTTT.

V gene TRBV19 combines with J gene TRBJ1-6; 7 bases are a match to TRBD1. V gave up 2 bases and J gave up 9 bases; unmatched junction bases: 4. Germline lookup yields CDR1 LNHDA and CDR2 SQIVND (reference sequence). The CDR3 loop spans 14 amino acids. CDR3 coding DNA: TGTGCCAGTAGTATAAACAGGGGTGTTTCACCCCTCCACTTT. Protein sequence: CASSINRGVSPLHF.

This clone was seen a single time. The V gene is TRBV5-1, the J gene TRBJ1-1; D not certain. Trimming took off 0 bases at V and 4 bases at J, with 10 bases between the two ends. The CDR3 has 14 residues. The germline gives CDR1 SGHRS, CDR2 YFSETQ. DNA of the CDR3: TGCGCCAGCAGCTTGGAGGGAGTGGGCACTGAAGCTTTCTTT. Its translation: CASSLEGVGTEAFF.